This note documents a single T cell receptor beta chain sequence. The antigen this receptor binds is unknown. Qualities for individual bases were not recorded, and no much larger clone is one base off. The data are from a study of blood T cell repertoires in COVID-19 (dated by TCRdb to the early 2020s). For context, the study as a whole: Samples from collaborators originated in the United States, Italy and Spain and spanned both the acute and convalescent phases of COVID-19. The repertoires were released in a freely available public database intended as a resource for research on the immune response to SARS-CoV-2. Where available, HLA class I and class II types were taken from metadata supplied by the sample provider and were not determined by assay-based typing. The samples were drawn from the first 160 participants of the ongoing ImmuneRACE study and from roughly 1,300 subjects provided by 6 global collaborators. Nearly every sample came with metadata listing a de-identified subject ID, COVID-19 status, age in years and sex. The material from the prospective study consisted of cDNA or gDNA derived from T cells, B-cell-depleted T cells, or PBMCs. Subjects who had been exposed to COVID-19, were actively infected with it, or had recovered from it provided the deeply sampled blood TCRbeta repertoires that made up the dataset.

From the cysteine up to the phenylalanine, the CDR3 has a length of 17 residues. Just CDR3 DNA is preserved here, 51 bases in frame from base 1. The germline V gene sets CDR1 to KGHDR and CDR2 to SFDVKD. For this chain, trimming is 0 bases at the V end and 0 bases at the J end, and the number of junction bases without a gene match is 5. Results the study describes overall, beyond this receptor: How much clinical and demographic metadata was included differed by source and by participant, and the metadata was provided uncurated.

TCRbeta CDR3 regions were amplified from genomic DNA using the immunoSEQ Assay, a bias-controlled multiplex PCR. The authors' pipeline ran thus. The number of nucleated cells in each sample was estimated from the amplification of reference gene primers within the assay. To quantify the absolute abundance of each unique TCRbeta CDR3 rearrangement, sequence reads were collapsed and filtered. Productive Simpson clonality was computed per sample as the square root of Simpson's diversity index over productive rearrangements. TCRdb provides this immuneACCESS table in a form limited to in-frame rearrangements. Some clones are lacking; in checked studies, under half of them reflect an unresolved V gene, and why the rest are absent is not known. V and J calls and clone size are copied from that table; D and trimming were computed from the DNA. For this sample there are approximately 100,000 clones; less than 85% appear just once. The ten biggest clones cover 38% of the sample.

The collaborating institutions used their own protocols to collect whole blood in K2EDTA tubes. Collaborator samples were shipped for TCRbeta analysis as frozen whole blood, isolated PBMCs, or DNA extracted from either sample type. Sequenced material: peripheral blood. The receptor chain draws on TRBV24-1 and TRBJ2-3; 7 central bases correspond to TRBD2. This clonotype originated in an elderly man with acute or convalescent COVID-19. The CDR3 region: CATSDLSLAESTDTQYF. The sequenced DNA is TGTGCCACCAGTGATTTGTCCCTAGCGGAGAGCACAGATACGCAGTATTTT.